The next 29 T cell receptor beta chains were all read from a single sample in a study of blood T cell repertoires in COVID-19. Measured with immunoSEQ multiplex PCR; TCRdb has only the in-frame clones, and not every one. The top ten clones hold approximately 1% of a sample with some 170,000 clones, 85% of them seen once. The source material was peripheral blood. These receptors all come from a man aged 40-49 years with acute or convalescent COVID-19.

The chain links TRBV3-1 (or the pseudogene TRBV3-2) to TRBJ1-1; D is unresolved. Trimming cost V 1 base and J 3 bases, with 6 bases left between them. Germline CDR1 is LGHDT and CDR2 is YNNKEL (reference sequence). CDR3 size: 13 residues. As DNA, the CDR3 is TGTGCCAGCAGCCAAGTCAGTTACACTGAAGCTTTCTTT. This encodes CASSQVSYTEAFF.

The chain is built from TRBV7-3 and TRBJ2-5; 10 positions match TRBD1. Germline V gene data show CDR1 as SGHTA and CDR2 as FQGTGA. This CDR3 comprises 14 residues. Trimming cost V 5 bases and J 2 bases; bases outside gene matches: 2. The CDR3 DNA reads as TGTGCCAGCAGCCCGGGACAGGGGCAAGAGACCCAGTACTTC. This encodes CASSPGQGQETQYF.

The chain has TRBV9 and TRBJ2-2, with 7 bases that match TRBD1. Trimming took 4 bases from V and 8 from J; bases not matched to a gene: 11. The CDR3 covers 15 residues. CDR1 SGDLS and CDR2 YYNGEE come from the germline V gene. DNA of the CDR3: TGTGCCAGCAGCCCTGTCCCGGGACAGCCAGGGGAGCTGTTTTTT. Translating it yields CASSPVPGQPGELFF.

This clone was recorded a few times. The CDR3: CASSPLGTGWTYNEQFF. The CDR3 bases are TGTGCCAGCTCACCACTGGGGACAGGGTGGACCTACAATGAGCAGTTCTTC. The V and J genes are TRBV18 and TRBJ2-1; 9 bases map to TRBD1. Trimming removed 1 base from V and 2 bases from J; junction bases left unmatched: 6. Germline CDR1 KGHSH, CDR2 LQKENI. The CDR3 runs to 17 residues.

This clone was picked up a small number of times. This chain uses TRBV5-8 with TRBJ2-1, with TRBD2 matching over 11 bases. Germline CDR1 is SGHTS and CDR2 is YDEGEE. The CDR3 is made up of 17 amino acids. V lost 2 bases and J lost 7; bases outside the gene matches: 11. The CDR3 sequence: CASSLLSGGALGNEQFF. CDR3 nucleotides: TGTGCCAGCAGCTTACTTAGCGGGGGGGCCCTAGGAAATGAGCAGTTCTTC. Full variable domain (remainder filled in from reference TRBV5-8 and TRBJ2-1): EAGVTQSPTHLIKTRGQQATLRCSPISGHTSVYWYQQALGLGLQFLLWYDEGEERNRGNFPPRFSGRQFPNYSSELNVNALELEDSALYLCASSLLSGGALGNEQFFGPGTRLTVL.

This chain uses TRBV20-1 with TRBJ1-1; D is uncertain. Germline CDR1 reads DFQATT; CDR2 reads SNEGSKA (reference sequence). This CDR3 contains 11 residues. The ends were cut back, 6 bases at V and 1 base at J, with 6 bases in the middle. The CDR3 DNA reads TGCAGTGCCTACAGGAACACTGAAGCTTTCTTT. It is translated as CSAYRNTEAFF.

This chain joins TRBV19 and TRBJ2-1; D unclear. Germline CDR1 and CDR2: LNHDA and SQIVND (reference sequence). This CDR3 contains 18 residues. Trimming took off 6 bases at V and 1 base at J, with 22 bases between the two ends. CDR3 in DNA: TGTGCCAGTAGAGATGGAGCCTTTGCGCTAAGATCCTACAATGAGCAGTTCTTC. Translating gives CASRDGAFALRSYNEQFF. The variable domain in full, with the rest retrieved from reference TRBV19 and TRBJ2-1, is DGGITQSPKYLFRKEGQNVTLSCEQNLNHDAMYWYRQDPGQGLRLIYYSQIVNDFQKGDIAEGYSVSREKKESFPLTVTSAQKNPTAFYLCASRDGAFALRSYNEQFFGPGTRLTVL.

The chain recombines TRBV4-1 with TRBJ1-5, with D uncertain. The CDR3 has 14 residues. Trimming took off 1 base at V and 7 bases at J, with 11 bases between the two ends. Germline V lookup: CDR1 MGHRA, CDR2 YSYEKL. The CDR3 spells CASSQGLGEQPQHF. The DNA of the CDR3 is TGCGCCAGCAGCCAAGGTCTCGGGGAACAGCCCCAGCATTTT.

V usage is TRBV10-1 and J usage is TRBJ1-1; 8 nucleotides agree with TRBD1. V shed 6 bases, J shed 2 bases, and the junction held 5 bases outside the gene matches. Germline lookup yields CDR1 WNHNN and CDR2 SYGVQD (reference sequence). CDR3 length: 14 residues. CDR3 region: CASSPGQVNTEAFF. The CDR3 DNA reads TGCGCCAGCAGCCCGGGACAGGTTAACACTGAAGCTTTCTTT.

The chain is built from TRBV2 and TRBJ1-5; a possible D gene is TRBD1 (5 bases). The V end was cut by 6 bases, the J end by 7 bases, with 19 bases between. The CDR3 has 15 residues. Germline-derived CDR1 and CDR2 are SNHLY and FYNNEI. The CDR3: CASRSQQGNNQPQHF. The CDR3 DNA reads TGTGCCAGCAGGAGCCAGCAGGGCAACAACCAGCCCCAGCATTTT.

The chain carries TRBV20-1 and TRBJ1-4; no clear D gene. Trimming left V 3 bases short and J 6 bases short, with 5 bases between. In germline, CDR1 is DFQATT, CDR2 SNEGSKA (reference sequence). The CDR3 has 11 amino acids. The CDR3, as DNA: TGCAGTGCTAGCCCTTATGAAAAACTGTTTTTT. Its translation: CSASPYEKLFF.

This clone was found a few times. The J gene is TRBJ1-2, the V gene TRBV16, with D hard to call. Trimming left V 5 bases short and J 2 bases short, with 9 bases between. The CDR3 is 13 amino acids. CDR1 is KGHSY and CDR2 is FQNENV in the germline V gene. DNA for the CDR3: TGTGCCAGCAGCGTCGAACGGAACTATGGCTACACCTTC. Translating it yields CASSVERNYGYTF.

This sequence joins TRBV30 and TRBJ2-5; D may be TRBD2 (5 bases). CDR3 length: 14 residues. Trimming removed 1 base from V and 5 bases from J, with 14 bases in between. The germline V gene encodes CDR1 GTSNPN and CDR2 SVGIG (reference sequence). CDR3 protein: CAWSGWARGETQYF. In nucleotides, the CDR3 is TGTGCCTGGAGTGGGTGGGCGCGAGGGGAGACCCAGTACTTC. The whole variable domain, remainder taken from reference TRBV30 and TRBJ2-5, is SQTIHQWPATLVQPVGSPLSLECTVEGTSNPNLYWYRQAAGRGLQLLFYSVGIGQISSEVPQNLSASRPQDRQFILSSKKLLLSDSGFYLCAWSGWARGETQYFGPGTRLLVL.

This chain links TRBV5-1 with TRBJ1-2, with D unresolved. V lost 1 base and J 4 bases, leaving 8 bases between the germline ends. Germline V gene data show CDR1 as SGHRS and CDR2 as YFSETQ. The CDR3 has 13 amino acids. The CDR3 nucleotides are TGCGCCAGCAGCTTGCGGGTTGGCTATGGCTACACCTTC. Translation gives CASSLRVGYGYTF.

The chain combines TRBV19 with TRBJ1-5; tentatively, D is TRBD1 (6 bases). The germline V and J ends were trimmed by 11 bases and 3 bases, with 17 bases remaining between them. This CDR3 spans 14 amino acids. Germline V CDR1 and CDR2: LNHDA, SQIVND (reference sequence). The CDR3 here is CAAKSTGFNQPQHF. DNA for the CDR3: TGTGCCGCCAAATCCACAGGGTTCAATCAGCCCCAGCATTTT.

The V and J genes are TRBV5-1 and TRBJ2-3, with 7 bases aligning to TRBD2. The ends lost 4 bases at V and 2 bases at J; junction bases unmatched: 13. Germline CDR1 is SGHRS and CDR2 is YFSETQ. The CDR3 length is 17 residues. Here the CDR3 reads CASSPPNGGGFTDTQYF. CDR3 in DNA: TGCGCCAGCAGCCCCCCGAACGGCGGGGGTTTCACAGATACGCAGTATTTT.

This chain joins TRBV29-1 and TRBJ1-1; the D gene is possibly TRBD1 (6 bases). The V gene lost 8 bases and the J gene lost 0 bases, with 10 bases spanning the gap. The CDR3 covers 12 residues. Germline V gene data show CDR1 as SQVTM and CDR2 as ANQGSEA. The CDR3 DNA reads TGCAGCACGGGACATGTGAACACTGAAGCTTTCTTT. This encodes CSTGHVNTEAFF.

J is TRBJ2-3 and V is TRBV5-1; 8 bases line up with TRBD1. The CDR3 has 15 residues. CDR1 SGHRS and CDR2 YFSETQ come from the germline V gene. J was trimmed by 0 bases and V by 4 bases; bases with no gene match: 4. CDR3 in amino acids: CASSKGTGSTDTQYF. The CDR3 nucleotides are TGCGCCAGCAGCAAAGGGACAGGTAGCACAGATACGCAGTATTTT. Filled out from reference TRBV5-1 and TRBJ2-3, the complete variable domain reads KAGVTQTPRYLIKTRGQQVTLSCSPISGHRSVSWYQQTPGQGLQFLFEYFSETQRNKGNFPGRFSGRQFSNSRSEMNVSTLELGDSALYLCASSKGTGSTDTQYFGPGTRLTVL.

The chain has TRBV4-1 and TRBJ1-3; 8 positions agree with TRBD1. This CDR3 is built from 15 residues. The V segment lost 1 base and the J segment 4 bases; nucleotides outside the gene matches: 3. CDR1 MGHRA and CDR2 YSYEKL come from the germline V gene. For the CDR3, the DNA is TGCGCCAGCAGCCAAGCCGGACAGGGAGGAAACACCATATATTTT. Translation gives CASSQAGQGGNTIYF.

A note on this clone: Relative to the germline gene, one junction end is altered; a read error may explain this. The chain combines TRBV5-1 with TRBJ2-2; the match to TRBD1 covers 7 bases. Germline V lookup: CDR1 SGHRS, CDR2 YFSETQ. This CDR3 has 15 amino acids. In DNA form, the CDR3 reads TGCGCCAGCAGCCCCCCGACAGGGAACCCCGGGGAGCTGTTTTTT. Residues: CASSPPTGNPGELFF.

The rearrangement joins TRBV5-1 to TRBJ1-1, with D perhaps matching TRBD1 (6 bases). This CDR3 region has 16 residues. The germline V and J ends were trimmed by 0 bases and 0 bases, with 12 bases remaining between them. Germline CDR1 is SGHRS and CDR2 is YFSETQ. The CDR3 nucleotides are TGCGCCAGCAGCTTGGTAACAGGGCTCATGAACACTGAAGCTTTCTTT. Translation: CASSLVTGLMNTEAFF.

The gene calls are TRBV19 and TRBJ2-7; 7 positions match TRBD2. Trimming took 4 bases from V and 3 from J; bases not matched to a gene: 6. CDR1 is LNHDA, CDR2 SQIVND, per germline (reference sequence). The CDR3 runs to 14 residues. CDR3 residues: CASSRREPNYEQYF. The CDR3 region has the DNA TGTGCCAGTAGTAGGCGGGAGCCTAACTACGAGCAGTACTTC.

This clone was counted a few times. This chain links TRBV9 with TRBJ2-1; 9 bases match TRBD1. The CDR3 is 15 amino acids. J was trimmed by 3 bases and V by 4 bases; bases with no gene match: 5. Germline assignment: CDR1 SGDLS and CDR2 YYNGEE. The CDR3 here is CASSRDRGSYNEQFF. CDR3 DNA sequence: TGTGCCAGCAGCCGCGACAGGGGGAGCTACAATGAGCAGTTCTTC.

J is TRBJ1-2 and V is TRBV7-3; tentative D call: TRBD1 (5 bases). V gave up 8 bases and J gave up 7 bases, with 20 bases separating them. There are 14 residues in the CDR3. The germline V gene has CDR1 SGHTA and CDR2 FQGTGA. The CDR3 DNA follows: TGTGCCAGCTCCCCCAGTGGGGGGGGTGGTGGCTACACCTTC. It encodes CASSPSGGGGGYTF. Full variable domain (outside the CDR3, taken from reference TRBV7-3 and TRBJ1-2): GAGVSQTPSNKVTEKGKYVELRCDPISGHTALYWYRQSLGQGPEFLIYFQGTGAADDSGLPNDRFFAVRPEGSVSTLKIQRTERGDSAVYLCASSPSGGGGGYTFGSGTRLTVV.

This clone was found a few times. V gene TRBV19 combines with J gene TRBJ1-5, with a tentative D call TRBD1 (6 bases). This CDR3 contains 15 residues. CDR1 and CDR2 from the germline V gene are LNHDA and SQIVND (reference sequence). Trimming stripped 2 bases from V and 2 bases from J, with 10 bases between. CDR3 bases: TGTGCCAGTAGTATATTCAGGGGAGGCAATCAGCCCCAGCATTTT. It is translated as CASSIFRGGNQPQHF.

V is TRBV12-3 or TRBV12-4 and J is TRBJ1-2; no definite D call. This CDR3 has 12 amino acids. V dropped 4 bases and J dropped 8 bases, with 11 bases sitting between them. CDR3 in amino acids: CASSSRESGYTF. The CDR3 bases are TGTGCCAGCAGTTCCCGGGAGAGCGGCTACACCTTC.

V is TRBV19 and J is TRBJ1-2; a weak D match, TRBD1 (5 bases). The CDR3 length is 13 residues. V was cut by 10 bases and J by 2 bases, with 14 bases left in between. Per the germline V gene, CDR1 is LNHDA and CDR2 is SQIVND (reference sequence). In nucleotides, the CDR3 is TGTGCCACCTCGTGGGGGGTGAACTATGGCTACACCTTC. As protein: CATSWGVNYGYTF.

This clone was counted once. CDR3: CASSLVGTLNSPLHF. CDR3 in DNA: TGTGCCAGCAGCTTAGTGGGGACATTGAATTCACCCCTCCACTTT. This chain uses TRBV11-2 with TRBJ1-6; tentatively, D is TRBD1 (6 bases). Germline values: CDR1 SGHAT, CDR2 FQNNGV. Trimming took off 1 base at V and 7 bases at J, with 11 bases between the two ends. CDR3 size: 15 residues.

The table lists this clone with a count of one. The genes are TRBV2 and TRBJ2-1, with 13 bases matching TRBD2. CDR3 length equals 17 residues. The V gene end was trimmed by 4 bases and the J gene end by 5 bases; junction bases not matched to a gene: 8. The germline gives CDR1 SNHLY, CDR2 FYNNEI. The CDR3 region has the DNA TGTGCCAGCAGTGCCGGACTAGCGGGGGAGATAAACAATGAGCAGTTCTTC. Protein product: CASSAGLAGEINNEQFF.